This record concerns one T cell receptor (beta chain) sequence. Some clones are missing from TCRdb's copy, which holds only in-frame ones; the method was immunoSEQ multiplex PCR. The table includes about 44,000 clones, around 96% detected once. The data derive from a study of technical replicates of blood from a handful of donors. Material for sequencing was T cells isolated from PBMCs. This clonotype was obtained from a human donor in good health.

The CDR3 DNA sequence: TGCGCCAGCAGCCAAGACAGGGCTAGCAATCAGCCCCAGCATTTT. Encoded protein: CASSQDRASNQPQHF. V usage is TRBV4-3 and J usage is TRBJ1-5; D perhaps matches TRBD1 (5 bases). This CDR3 comprises 15 residues. Germline CDR1 LGHNA, CDR2 YSLEER. V was clipped by 0 bases and J by 0 bases, with 6 bases between them.